A single T cell receptor beta chain is shown here with its context. Its target is not known. The data belong to a study of CD8 T cells in Susac syndrome. Random hexamers served to reverse transcribe about 0.45 to 1 ug RNA. MiXCR, run by TCRdb on the immunoSEQ multiplex PCR reads, gives a single entry per CDR3 protein. The sample shows some 200,000 distinct CDR3 sequences, nearly 97% of them seen only once. The germline gives CDR1 DFQATT, CDR2 SNEGSKA (reference sequence). This CDR3 comprises 15 residues. Trimming removed 6 bases from V and 0 bases from J, with 15 bases in between. Whole-study results and caveats: The study's TCR sequencing and HLA analysis covered a relatively small number of individuals, and the study acknowledged this.

This chain connects TRBV20-1 to TRBJ2-1; the D gene is possibly TRBD2 (5 bases). The clonotype comes from a human donor with Susac syndrome. Sequenced input: CD4+ T cells from PBMCs. CDR3: CSATHSSSSYNEQFF. The CDR3, as DNA: TGCAGTGCCACCCACTCTAGCTCCTCCTACAATGAGCAGTTCTTC.